This T cell receptor (beta chain) was captured by sequencing in a study of blood T cells in healthy people across ages. Study observations and caveats: A greater number of naive CD4+ cells and higher diversity distinguished long-lived donors from aged donors.

Aged roughly 6 to 100, donors were systemically healthy Caucasians from Russia. The use of a sample-barcoded 5' primer and a J-beta primer mix characterized a second PCR of 7 to 11 cycles. The template-switch adaptor, which had 12 random nucleotides, put a tag on each cDNA molecule. Each CDR3 protein is one row after TCRdb ran MiXCR on the 5' RACE reads. This sample has under 1,000,000 distinct CDR3 sequences, with around half found just once. This CDR3 spans 16 amino acids. V trimming: 4 bases; J trimming: 4 bases; junction bases outside the gene matches: 8. Germline lookup yields CDR1 KGHDR and CDR2 SFDVKD. This clonotype has just a few counts. Antigen specificity is unknown.

The chain combines TRBV24-1 with TRBJ2-1; 8 bases fit TRBD1. Sequencing was performed on blood. This TCR was recovered from an elderly man in good health. The CDR3 DNA reads as TGTGCCACCAGTGACATGAGGACAGGGCCATACAATGAGCAGTTCTTC. The encoded protein is CATSDMRTGPYNEQFF.